Listed below are T cell receptor beta chains from one sample, sequenced in a study of T cell responses to AZD1222 COVID-19 vaccine. The table came from immunoSEQ multiplex PCR; TCRdb's copy has only in-frame clones and leaves some out. The sample gives over 150,000 clones, approximately 92% of which show up once; around 0.97% is in the top ten. The source material was peripheral blood, sampled 28 days after the second dose of the MenACWY control vaccine. The receptors come from an adult who received the MenACWY meningococcal vaccine as a control. The CDR3 runs from the conserved cysteine through the conserved F or W. A D gene is named only where the DNA matches it firmly.

>TRBD1|TRBJ2-6|TRBV4-1
CASSQPTPGQTSGANVLTF
TGCGCCAGCAGCCAACCGACCCCGGGACAGACTTCTGGGGCCAACGTCCTGACTTTC
>TRBD1|TRBJ1-2|TRBV3-1/TRBV3-2
CASSPGTGAHYGYTF
TGTGCCAGCAGCCCGGGGACAGGGGCACACTATGGCTACACCTTC
>TRBD1|TRBJ1-2|TRBV28
CASSWDRAYGYTF
TGTGCCAGCAGTTGGGACAGGGCCTATGGCTACACCTTC
>TRBD1|TRBJ1-6|TRBV19
CASSPTGGRQNSPLHF
TGTGCCAGTAGTCCGACAGGGGGCCGGCAGAATTCACCCCTCCACTTT
>NA|TRBJ1-5|TRBV7-2
CASSRRGSGQPQHF
TGTGCCAGCAGCCGTCGGGGATCGGGTCAGCCCCAGCATTTT
>NA|TRBJ2-1|TRBV12-3/TRBV12-4
CASSRGSADEQFF
TGTGCCAGCAGTCGAGGCTCGGCAGATGAGCAGTTCTTC
>NA|TRBJ2-2|TRBV14
CASSQVSLRKTGELFF
TGTGCCAGCAGCCAAGTTTCCTTGAGGAAGACCGGGGAGCTGTTTTTT
>NA|TRBJ1-1|TRBV6-6
CASSYSRTVAVGFF
TGTGCCAGCAGTTACAGCCGGACAGTTGCCGTTGGTTTCTTT
>TRBD1|TRBJ1-3|TRBV28
CASSVYPGQRKNTIYF
TGTGCCAGCAGTGTATACCCGGGACAGAGGAAAAACACCATATATTTT
>TRBD1|TRBJ1-4|TRBV5-8
CASSHGTGANEKLFF
TGTGCCAGCAGCCATGGGACAGGGGCTAATGAAAAACTGTTTTTT
>TRBD1|TRBJ1-5|TRBV6-5
CASSRGQGGQPQHF
TGTGCCAGCAGTCGCGGACAGGGAGGTCAGCCCCAGCATTTT
>TRBD2|TRBJ2-1|TRBV2
CASTGLAVNNEQFF
TGTGCCAGCACAGGACTAGCGGTAAACAATGAGCAGTTCTTC